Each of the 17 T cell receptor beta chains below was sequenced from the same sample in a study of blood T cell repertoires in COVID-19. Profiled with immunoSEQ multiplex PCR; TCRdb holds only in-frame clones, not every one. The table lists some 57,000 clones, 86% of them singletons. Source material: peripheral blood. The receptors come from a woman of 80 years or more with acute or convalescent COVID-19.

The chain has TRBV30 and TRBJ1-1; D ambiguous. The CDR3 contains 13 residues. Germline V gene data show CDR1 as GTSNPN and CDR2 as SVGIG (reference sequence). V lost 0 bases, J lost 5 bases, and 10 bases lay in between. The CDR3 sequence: CAWSVSSRTEAFF. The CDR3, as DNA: TGTGCCTGGAGTGTATCATCGAGGACTGAAGCTTTCTTT. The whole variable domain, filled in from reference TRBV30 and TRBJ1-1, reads SQTIHQWPATLVQPVGSPLSLECTVEGTSNPNLYWYRQAAGRGLQLLFYSVGIGQISSEVPQNLSASRPQDRQFILSSKKLLLSDSGFYLCAWSVSSRTEAFFGQGTRLTVV.

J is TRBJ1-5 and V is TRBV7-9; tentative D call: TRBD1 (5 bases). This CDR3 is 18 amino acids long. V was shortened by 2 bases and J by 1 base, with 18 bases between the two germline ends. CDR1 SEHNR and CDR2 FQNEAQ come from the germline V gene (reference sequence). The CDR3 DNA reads TGTGCCAGCAGCTTAAGGGGATCAGGGAGGGGAAGCAATCAGCCCCAGCATTTT. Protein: CASSLRGSGRGSNQPQHF. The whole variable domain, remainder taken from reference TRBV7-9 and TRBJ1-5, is DTGVSQNPRHKITKRGQNVTFRCDPISEHNRLYWYRQTLGQGPEFLTYFQNEAQLEKSRLLSDRFSAERPKGSFSTLEIQRTEQGDSAMYLCASSLRGSGRGSNQPQHFGDGTRLSIL.

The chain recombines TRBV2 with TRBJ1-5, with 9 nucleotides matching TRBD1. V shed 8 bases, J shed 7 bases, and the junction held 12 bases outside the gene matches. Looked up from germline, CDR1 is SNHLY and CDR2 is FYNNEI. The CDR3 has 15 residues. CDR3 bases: TGTGCCAGCCACGGGAGGGACAGGGTAGGACAGCCCCAGCATTTT. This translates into CASHGRDRVGQPQHF.

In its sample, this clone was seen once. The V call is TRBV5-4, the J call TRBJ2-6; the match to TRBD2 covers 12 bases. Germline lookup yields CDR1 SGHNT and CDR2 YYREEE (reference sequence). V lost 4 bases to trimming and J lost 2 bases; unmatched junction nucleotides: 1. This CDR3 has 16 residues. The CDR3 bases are TGTGCCAGCAGCCGGACTAGCGGGACTGGGGCCAACGTCCTGACTTTC. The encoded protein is CASSRTSGTGANVLTF.

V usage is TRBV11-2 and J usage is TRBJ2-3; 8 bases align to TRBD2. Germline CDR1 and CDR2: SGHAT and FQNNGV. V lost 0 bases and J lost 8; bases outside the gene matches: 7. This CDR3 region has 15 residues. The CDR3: CASSLESWRGVTQYF. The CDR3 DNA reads TGTGCCAGCAGCTTAGAGTCGTGGCGGGGGGTTACGCAGTATTTT. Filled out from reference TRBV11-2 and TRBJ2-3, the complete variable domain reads EAGVAQSPRYKIIEKRQSVAFWCNPISGHATLYWYQQILGQGPKLLIQFQNNGVVDDSQLPKDRFSAERLKGVDSTLKIQPAKLEDSAVYLCASSLESWRGVTQYFGPGTRLTVL.

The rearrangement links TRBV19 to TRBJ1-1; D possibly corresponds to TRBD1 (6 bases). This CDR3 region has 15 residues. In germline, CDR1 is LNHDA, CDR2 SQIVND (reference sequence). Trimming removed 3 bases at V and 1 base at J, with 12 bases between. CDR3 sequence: CASSILGTPNTEAFF. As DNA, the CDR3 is TGTGCCAGTAGTATCCTCGGGACACCGAACACTGAAGCTTTCTTT.

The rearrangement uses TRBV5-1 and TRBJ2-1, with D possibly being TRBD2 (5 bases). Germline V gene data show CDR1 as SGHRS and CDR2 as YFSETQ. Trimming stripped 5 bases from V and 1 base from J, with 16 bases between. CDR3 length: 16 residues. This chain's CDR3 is CASRPSGPRSYNEQFF. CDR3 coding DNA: TGCGCCAGCAGACCAAGCGGACCACGTTCCTACAATGAGCAGTTCTTC. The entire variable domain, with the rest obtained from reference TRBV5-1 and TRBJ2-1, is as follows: KAGVTQTPRYLIKTRGQQVTLSCSPISGHRSVSWYQQTPGQGLQFLFEYFSETQRNKGNFPGRFSGRQFSNSRSEMNVSTLELGDSALYLCASRPSGPRSYNEQFFGPGTRLTVL.

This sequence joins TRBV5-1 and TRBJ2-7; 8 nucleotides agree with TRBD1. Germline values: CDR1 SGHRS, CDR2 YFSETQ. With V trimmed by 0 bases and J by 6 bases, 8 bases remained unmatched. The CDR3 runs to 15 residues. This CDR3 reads CASSLESAGTGEQYF. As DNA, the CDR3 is TGCGCCAGCAGCTTGGAGTCTGCCGGGACAGGCGAGCAGTACTTC. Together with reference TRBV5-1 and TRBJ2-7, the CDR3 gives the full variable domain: KAGVTQTPRYLIKTRGQQVTLSCSPISGHRSVSWYQQTPGQGLQFLFEYFSETQRNKGNFPGRFSGRQFSNSRSEMNVSTLELGDSALYLCASSLESAGTGEQYFGPGTRLTVT.

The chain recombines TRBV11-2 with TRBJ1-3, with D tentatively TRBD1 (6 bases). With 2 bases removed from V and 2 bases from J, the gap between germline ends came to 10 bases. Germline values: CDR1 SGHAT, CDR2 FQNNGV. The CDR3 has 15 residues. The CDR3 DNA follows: TGTGCCAGCAGCTTAACAGGGTGGGCTGGAAACACCATATATTTT. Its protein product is CASSLTGWAGNTIYF.

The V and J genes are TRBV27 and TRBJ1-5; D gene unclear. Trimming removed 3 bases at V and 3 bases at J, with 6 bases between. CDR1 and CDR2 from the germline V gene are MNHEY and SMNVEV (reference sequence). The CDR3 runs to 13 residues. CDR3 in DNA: TGTGCCAGCAGTTTCGGGATCAATCAGCCCCAGCATTTT. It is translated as CASSFGINQPQHF.

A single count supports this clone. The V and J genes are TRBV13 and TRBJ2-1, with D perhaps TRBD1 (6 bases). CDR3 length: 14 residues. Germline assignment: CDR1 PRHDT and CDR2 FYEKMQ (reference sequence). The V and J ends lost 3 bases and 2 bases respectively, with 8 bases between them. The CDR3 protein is CASSFAGAYNEQFF. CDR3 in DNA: TGTGCCAGCAGCTTCGCAGGGGCCTACAATGAGCAGTTCTTC.

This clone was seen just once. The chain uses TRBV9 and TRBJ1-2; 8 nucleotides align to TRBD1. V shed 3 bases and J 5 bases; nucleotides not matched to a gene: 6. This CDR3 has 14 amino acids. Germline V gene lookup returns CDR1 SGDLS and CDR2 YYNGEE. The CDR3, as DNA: TGTGCCAGCAGCGAGGGGACAGGCTCTTATGGCTACACCTTC. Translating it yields CASSEGTGSYGYTF.

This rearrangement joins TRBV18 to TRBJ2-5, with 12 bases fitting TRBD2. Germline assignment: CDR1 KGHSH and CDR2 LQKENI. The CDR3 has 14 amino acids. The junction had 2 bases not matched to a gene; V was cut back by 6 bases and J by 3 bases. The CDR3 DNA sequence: TGTGCCAGCTCCCCTAGCGGGAGGGAAGAGACCCAGTACTTC. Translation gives CASSPSGREETQYF.

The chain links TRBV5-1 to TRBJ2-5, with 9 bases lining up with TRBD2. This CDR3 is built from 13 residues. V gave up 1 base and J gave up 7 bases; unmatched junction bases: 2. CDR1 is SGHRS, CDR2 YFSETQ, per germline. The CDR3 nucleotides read TGCGCCAGCAGCTTGTCGCGGGAGGGGACCCAGTACTTC. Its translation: CASSLSREGTQYF. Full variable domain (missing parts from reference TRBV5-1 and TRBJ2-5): KAGVTQTPRYLIKTRGQQVTLSCSPISGHRSVSWYQQTPGQGLQFLFEYFSETQRNKGNFPGRFSGRQFSNSRSEMNVSTLELGDSALYLCASSLSREGTQYFGPGTRLLVL.

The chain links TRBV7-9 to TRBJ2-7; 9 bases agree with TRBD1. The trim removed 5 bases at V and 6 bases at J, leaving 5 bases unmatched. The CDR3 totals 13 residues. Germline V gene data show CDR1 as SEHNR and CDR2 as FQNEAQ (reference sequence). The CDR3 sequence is CASSDSGQGEQYV. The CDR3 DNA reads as TGTGCCAGCAGCGACTCGGGACAGGGCGAGCAGTACGTC.

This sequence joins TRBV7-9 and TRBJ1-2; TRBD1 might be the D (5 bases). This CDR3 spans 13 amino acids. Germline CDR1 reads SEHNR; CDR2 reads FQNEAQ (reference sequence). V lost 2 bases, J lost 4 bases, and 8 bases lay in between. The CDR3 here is CASSLSQGYGYTF. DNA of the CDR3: TGTGCCAGCAGCTTAAGCCAGGGCTATGGCTACACCTTC.

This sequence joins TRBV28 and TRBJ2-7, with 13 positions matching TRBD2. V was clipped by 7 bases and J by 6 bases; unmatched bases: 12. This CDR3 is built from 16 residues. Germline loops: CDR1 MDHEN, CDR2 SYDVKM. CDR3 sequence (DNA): TGTGCCAGCACCCTATCACTAGCGGGAGGGCTCAGCGAGCAGTACGTC. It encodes CASTLSLAGGLSEQYV.